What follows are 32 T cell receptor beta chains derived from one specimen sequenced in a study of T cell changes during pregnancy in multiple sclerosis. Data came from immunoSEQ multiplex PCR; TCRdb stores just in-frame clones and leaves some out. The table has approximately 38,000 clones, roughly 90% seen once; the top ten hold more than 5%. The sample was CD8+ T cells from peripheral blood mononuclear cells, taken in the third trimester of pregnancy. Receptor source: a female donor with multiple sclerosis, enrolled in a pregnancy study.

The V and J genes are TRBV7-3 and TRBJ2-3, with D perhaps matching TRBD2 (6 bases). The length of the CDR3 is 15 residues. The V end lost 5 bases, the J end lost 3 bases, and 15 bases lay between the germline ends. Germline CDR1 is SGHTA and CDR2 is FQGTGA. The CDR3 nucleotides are TGTGCCAGCAGCCTAGGAGGGCATAGAACAGATACGCAGTATTTT. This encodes CASSLGGHRTDTQYF.

The chain's CDR3 is CASSKIAGGENEQYF. The CDR3 DNA sequence: TGTGCCAGCAGCAAGATAGCGGGAGGAGAGAACGAGCAGTACTTC. The gene calls are TRBV6-4 and TRBJ2-7; 10 nucleotides line up with TRBD2. Germline V CDR1 and CDR2: MRHNA, SNTAGT. The CDR3 runs 15 residues. V was clipped by 6 bases and J by 5 bases; unmatched bases: 10.

The CDR3, as DNA: TGCGCCAGCAGCCAAATAGCCAGCGGCCAAGAGACCCAGTACTTC. Its protein product is CASSQIASGQETQYF. The V call is TRBV4-3, the J call TRBJ2-5; a weak D match, TRBD2 (5 bases). Per germline, CDR1 LGHNA and CDR2 YSLEER. The CDR3 extends over 15 amino acids. Trimming pared 2 bases from V and 1 base from J, leaving 11 bases between.

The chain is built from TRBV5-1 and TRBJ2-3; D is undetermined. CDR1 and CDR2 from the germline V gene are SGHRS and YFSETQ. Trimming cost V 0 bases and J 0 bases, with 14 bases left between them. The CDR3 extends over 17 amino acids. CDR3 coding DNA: TGCGCCAGCAGCTTGGTACTCAACCTGAAGAGCACAGATACGCAGTATTTT. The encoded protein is CASSLVLNLKSTDTQYF.

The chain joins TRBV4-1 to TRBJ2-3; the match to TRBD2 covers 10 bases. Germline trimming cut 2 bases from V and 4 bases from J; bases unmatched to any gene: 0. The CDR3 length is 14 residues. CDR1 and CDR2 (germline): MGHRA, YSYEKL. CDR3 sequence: CASSQTSGADTQYF. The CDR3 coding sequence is TGCGCCAGCAGCCAAACTAGCGGGGCAGATACGCAGTATTTT.

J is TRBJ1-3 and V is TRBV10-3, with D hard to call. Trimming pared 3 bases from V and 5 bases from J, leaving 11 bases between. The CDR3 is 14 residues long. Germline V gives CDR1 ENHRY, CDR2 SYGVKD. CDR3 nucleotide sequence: TGTGCCATCAGTGATGGAGGGCCCCGAAACACCATATATTTT. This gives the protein CAISDGGPRNTIYF.

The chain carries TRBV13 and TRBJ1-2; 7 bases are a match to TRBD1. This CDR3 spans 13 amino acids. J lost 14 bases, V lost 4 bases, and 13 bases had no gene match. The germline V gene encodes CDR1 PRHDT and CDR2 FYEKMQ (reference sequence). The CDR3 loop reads CASSSPQGEAPTF. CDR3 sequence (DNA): TGTGCCAGCAGCTCACCCCAGGGGGAGGCTCCTACCTTC.

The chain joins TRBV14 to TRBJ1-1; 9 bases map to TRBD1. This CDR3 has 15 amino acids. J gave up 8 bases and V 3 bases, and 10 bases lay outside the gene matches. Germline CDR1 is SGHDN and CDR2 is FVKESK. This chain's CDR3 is CASSHVGQGKMEAFF. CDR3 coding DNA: TGTGCCAGCAGCCACGTAGGACAGGGGAAAATGGAAGCTTTCTTT.

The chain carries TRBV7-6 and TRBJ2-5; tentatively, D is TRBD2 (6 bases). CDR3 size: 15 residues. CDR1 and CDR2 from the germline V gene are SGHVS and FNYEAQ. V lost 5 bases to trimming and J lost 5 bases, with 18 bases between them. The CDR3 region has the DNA TGTGCCAGCAGCCTTAAGGTGCGGGGCGGGGAGACCCAGTACTTC. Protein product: CASSLKVRGGETQYF.

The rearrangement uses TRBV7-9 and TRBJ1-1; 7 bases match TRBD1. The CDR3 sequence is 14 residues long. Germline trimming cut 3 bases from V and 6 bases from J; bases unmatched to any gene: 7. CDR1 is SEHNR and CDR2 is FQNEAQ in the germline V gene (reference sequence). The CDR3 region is CASSFAGGLAEAFF. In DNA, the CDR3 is TGTGCCAGCAGCTTTGCAGGGGGTTTGGCTGAAGCTTTCTTT.

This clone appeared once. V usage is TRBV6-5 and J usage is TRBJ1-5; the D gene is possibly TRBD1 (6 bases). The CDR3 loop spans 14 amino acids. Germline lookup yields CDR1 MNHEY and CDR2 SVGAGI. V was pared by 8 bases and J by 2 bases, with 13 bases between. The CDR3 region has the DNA TGTGCCAGCGGTGAGGGGGGGGGCAATCAGCCCCAGCATTTT. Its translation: CASGEGGGNQPQHF.

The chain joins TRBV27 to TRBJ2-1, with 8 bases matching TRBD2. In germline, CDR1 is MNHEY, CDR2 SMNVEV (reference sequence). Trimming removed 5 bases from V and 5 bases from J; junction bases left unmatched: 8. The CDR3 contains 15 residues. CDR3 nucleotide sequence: TGTGCCAGCAGTATTTCGCGGGAGGCTCACAATGAGCAGTTCTTC. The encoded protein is CASSISREAHNEQFF.

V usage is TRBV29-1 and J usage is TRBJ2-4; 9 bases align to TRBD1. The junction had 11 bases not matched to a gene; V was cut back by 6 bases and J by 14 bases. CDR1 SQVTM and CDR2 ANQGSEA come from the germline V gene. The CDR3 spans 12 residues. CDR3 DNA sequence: TGCAGCGTCGCGGTACAGGGGGCGAGGGAGTACTTC. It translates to CSVAVQGAREYF. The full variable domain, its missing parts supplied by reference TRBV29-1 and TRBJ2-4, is SAVISQKPSRDICQRGTSLTIQCQVDSQVTMMFWYRQQPGQSLTLIATANQGSEATYESGFVIDKFPISRPNLTFSTLTVSNMSPEDSSIYLCSVAVQGAREYFGAGTRLSVL.

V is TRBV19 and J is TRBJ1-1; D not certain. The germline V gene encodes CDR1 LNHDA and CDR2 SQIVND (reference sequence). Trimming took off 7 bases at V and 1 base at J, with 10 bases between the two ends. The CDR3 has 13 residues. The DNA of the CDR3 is TGTGCCAGTAAGCTAGCGGGGAACACTGAAGCTTTCTTT. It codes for CASKLAGNTEAFF.

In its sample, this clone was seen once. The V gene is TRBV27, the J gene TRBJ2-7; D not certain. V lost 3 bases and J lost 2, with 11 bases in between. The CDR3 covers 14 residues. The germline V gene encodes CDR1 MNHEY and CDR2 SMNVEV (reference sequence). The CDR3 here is CASSFTALPYEQYF. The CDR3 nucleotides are TGTGCCAGCAGTTTCACAGCTCTCCCCTACGAGCAGTACTTC.

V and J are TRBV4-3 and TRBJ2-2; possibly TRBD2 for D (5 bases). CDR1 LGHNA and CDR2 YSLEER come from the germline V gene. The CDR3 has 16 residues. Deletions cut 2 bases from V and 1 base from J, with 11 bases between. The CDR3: CASSQMPSMNTGELFF. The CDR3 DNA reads TGCGCCAGCAGCCAAATGCCTAGCATGAACACCGGGGAGCTGTTTTTT.

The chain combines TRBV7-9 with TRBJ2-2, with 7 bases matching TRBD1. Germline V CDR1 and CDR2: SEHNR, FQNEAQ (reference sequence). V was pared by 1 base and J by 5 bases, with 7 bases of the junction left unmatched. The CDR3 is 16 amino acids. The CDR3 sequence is CASSLVRTGETGELFF. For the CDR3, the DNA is TGTGCCAGCAGCTTAGTTCGCACAGGGGAGACCGGGGAGCTGTTTTTT.

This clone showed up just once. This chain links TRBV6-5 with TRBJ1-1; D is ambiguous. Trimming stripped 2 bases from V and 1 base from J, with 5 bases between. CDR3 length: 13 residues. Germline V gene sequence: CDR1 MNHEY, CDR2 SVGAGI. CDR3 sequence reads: CASSYGRNTEAFF. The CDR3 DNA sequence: TGTGCCAGCAGTTACGGCAGGAACACTGAAGCTTTCTTT.

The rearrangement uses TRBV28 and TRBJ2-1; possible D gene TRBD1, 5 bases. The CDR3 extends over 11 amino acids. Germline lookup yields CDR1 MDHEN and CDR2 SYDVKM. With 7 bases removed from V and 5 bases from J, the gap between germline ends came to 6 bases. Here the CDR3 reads CASKDNNEQFF. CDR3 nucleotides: TGTGCCAGCAAGGACAACAATGAGCAGTTCTTC.

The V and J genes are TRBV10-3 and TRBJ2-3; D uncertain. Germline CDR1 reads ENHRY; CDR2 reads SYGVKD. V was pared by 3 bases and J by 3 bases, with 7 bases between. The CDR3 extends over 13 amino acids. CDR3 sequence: CAISDGSTDTQYF. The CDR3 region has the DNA TGTGCCATCAGTGATGGTAGTACAGATACGCAGTATTTT.

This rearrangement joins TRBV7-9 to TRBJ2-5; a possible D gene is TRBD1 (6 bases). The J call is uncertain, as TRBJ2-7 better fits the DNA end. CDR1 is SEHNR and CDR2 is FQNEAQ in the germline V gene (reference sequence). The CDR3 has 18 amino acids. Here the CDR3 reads CASSSVAGEPRGTYEQYF. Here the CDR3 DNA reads TGTGCCAGCAGCTCCGTGGCCGGGGAACCTAGGGGGACCTACGAGCAGTACTTC.

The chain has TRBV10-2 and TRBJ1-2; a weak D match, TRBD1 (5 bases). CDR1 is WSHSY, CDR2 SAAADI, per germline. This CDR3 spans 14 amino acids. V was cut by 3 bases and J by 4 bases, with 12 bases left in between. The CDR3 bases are TGCGCCAGCAGTGACGACAGAACCTCCTATGGCTACACCTTC. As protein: CASSDDRTSYGYTF.

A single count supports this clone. The CDR3 coding sequence is TGTGCCAGCAGTCCCCCCGGGACAGGGCTCTACGAGCAGTACTTC. This codes for CASSPPGTGLYEQYF. This chain links TRBV27 with TRBJ2-7; TRBD1 agrees at 9 bases. The CDR3 has 15 amino acids. The junction had 8 bases not matched to a gene; V was cut back by 5 bases and J by 3 bases. CDR1 MNHEY and CDR2 SMNVEV come from the germline V gene (reference sequence).

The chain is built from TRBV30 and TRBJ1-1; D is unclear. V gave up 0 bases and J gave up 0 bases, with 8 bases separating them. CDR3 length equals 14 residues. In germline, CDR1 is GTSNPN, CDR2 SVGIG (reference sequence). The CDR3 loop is CAWSVAAMNTEAFF. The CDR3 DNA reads TGTGCCTGGAGTGTAGCGGCGATGAACACTGAAGCTTTCTTT.

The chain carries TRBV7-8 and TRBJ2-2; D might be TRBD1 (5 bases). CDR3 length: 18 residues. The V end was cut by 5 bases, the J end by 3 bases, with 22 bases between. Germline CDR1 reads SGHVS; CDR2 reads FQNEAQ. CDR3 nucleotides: TGTGCCAGCAGCCCGGACGTGATAGGGCAGGGATACACCGGGGAGCTGTTTTTT. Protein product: CASSPDVIGQGYTGELFF.

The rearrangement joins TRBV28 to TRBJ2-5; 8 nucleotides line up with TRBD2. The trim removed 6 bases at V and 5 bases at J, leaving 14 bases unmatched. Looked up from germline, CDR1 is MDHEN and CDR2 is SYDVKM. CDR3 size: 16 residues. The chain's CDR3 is CASSLVPRGGGETQYF. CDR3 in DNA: TGTGCCAGCAGCTTAGTCCCACGAGGCGGGGGGGAGACCCAGTACTTC.

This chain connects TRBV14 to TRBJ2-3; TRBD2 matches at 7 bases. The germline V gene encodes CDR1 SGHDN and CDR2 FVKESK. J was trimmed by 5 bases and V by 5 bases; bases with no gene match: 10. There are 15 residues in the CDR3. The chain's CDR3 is CASSEGSGIVDTQYF. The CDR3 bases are TGTGCCAGCAGCGAGGGAAGCGGGATTGTAGATACGCAGTATTTT.

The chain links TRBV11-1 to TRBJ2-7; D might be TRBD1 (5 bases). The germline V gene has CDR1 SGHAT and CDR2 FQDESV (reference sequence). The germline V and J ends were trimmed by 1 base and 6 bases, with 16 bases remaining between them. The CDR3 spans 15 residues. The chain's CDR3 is CASSLEWAAGREQYF. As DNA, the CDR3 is TGTGCCAGCAGCTTAGAGTGGGCAGCAGGGCGCGAGCAGTACTTC.

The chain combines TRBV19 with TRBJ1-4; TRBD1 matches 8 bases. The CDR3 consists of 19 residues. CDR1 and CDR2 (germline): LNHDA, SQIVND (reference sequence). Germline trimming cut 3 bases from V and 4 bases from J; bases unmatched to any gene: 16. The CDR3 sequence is CASSIRRDRKTSVNEKLFF. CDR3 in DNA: TGTGCCAGTAGTATTCGACGGGACAGGAAAACTTCAGTTAATGAAAAACTGTTTTTT.

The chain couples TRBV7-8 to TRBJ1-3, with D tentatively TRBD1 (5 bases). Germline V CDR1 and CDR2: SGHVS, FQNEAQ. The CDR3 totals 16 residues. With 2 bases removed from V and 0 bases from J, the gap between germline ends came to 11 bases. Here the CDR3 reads CASSLKRGDSGNTIYF. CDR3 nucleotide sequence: TGTGCCAGCAGCTTAAAAAGGGGCGACTCTGGAAACACCATATATTTT.

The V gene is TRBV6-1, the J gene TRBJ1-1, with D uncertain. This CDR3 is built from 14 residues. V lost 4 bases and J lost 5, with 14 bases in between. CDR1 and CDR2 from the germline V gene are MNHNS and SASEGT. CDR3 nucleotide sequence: TGTGCCAGCAGTGGAGGGTACCCGGGGACTGAAGCTTTCTTT. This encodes CASSGGYPGTEAFF.

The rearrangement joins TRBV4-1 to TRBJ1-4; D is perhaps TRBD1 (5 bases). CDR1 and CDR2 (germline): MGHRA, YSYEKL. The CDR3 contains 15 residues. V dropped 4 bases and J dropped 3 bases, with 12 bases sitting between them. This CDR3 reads CASSPREVANEKLFF. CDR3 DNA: TGCGCCAGCAGCCCCAGGGAGGTAGCTAATGAAAAACTGTTTTTT.